The 12 T cell receptor beta chains below were found in one sample sequenced in a study of blood T cell repertoires in COVID-19. TCRdb's table, derived via immunoSEQ multiplex PCR, lists solely in-frame clones and lacks some. The table includes 250,000 to 350,000 clones, about nine tenths detected once. The sequencing sample was made of peripheral blood. The receptors originated from a woman aged 40 to 50 who had recovered from COVID-19.

The chain uses TRBV28 and TRBJ2-5, with D perhaps matching TRBD2 (5 bases). The CDR3 has 14 amino acids. Per the germline V gene, CDR1 is MDHEN and CDR2 is SYDVKM. V shed 3 bases and J shed 5 bases, with 13 bases lying between them. The CDR3 DNA reads TGTGCCAGCAGTTTGATTGGCGGGTTGGAGACCCAGTACTTC. Encoded protein: CASSLIGGLETQYF.

This rearrangement joins TRBV5-1 to TRBJ2-3, with D uncertain. Trimming removed 0 bases from V and 1 base from J, with 6 bases in between. This CDR3 spans 14 amino acids. Germline V gives CDR1 SGHRS, CDR2 YFSETQ. The CDR3 bases are TGCGCCAGCAGCTTGGCTTCCGGCACAGATACGCAGTATTTT. Amino acid sequence: CASSLASGTDTQYF.

V usage is TRBV13 and J usage is TRBJ1-1; D uncertain. V lost 3 bases and J lost 4, with 6 bases in between. The CDR3 extends over 12 amino acids. From germline, CDR1 is PRHDT and CDR2 FYEKMQ (reference sequence). CDR3 in amino acids: CASSFFSTEAFF. The CDR3 bases are TGTGCCAGCAGCTTTTTTAGCACTGAAGCTTTCTTT. The full variable domain, completed using reference TRBV13 and TRBJ1-1, is AAGVIQSPRHLIKEKRETATLKCYPIPRHDTVYWYQQGPGQDPQFLISFYEKMQSDKGSIPDRFSAQQFSDYHSELNMSSLELGDSALYFCASSFFSTEAFFGQGTRLTVV.

The V and J genes are TRBV27 and TRBJ1-1; tentative D call: TRBD1 (6 bases). Germline V gene sequence: CDR1 MNHEY, CDR2 SMNVEV (reference sequence). V lost 5 bases, J lost 4 bases, and 17 bases lay in between. This CDR3 is 15 amino acids long. The chain's CDR3 is CASSERQVITTEAFF. The CDR3, as DNA: TGTGCCAGCAGTGAACGACAGGTCATTACCACTGAAGCTTTCTTT.

V gene TRBV3-1 (or the pseudogene TRBV3-2) combines with J gene TRBJ2-7; 11 bases are shared with TRBD2. Germline loops: CDR1 LGHDT, CDR2 YNNKEL (reference sequence). The CDR3 totals 16 residues. Losses at the gene ends were 4 bases for V and 2 bases for J; bases not matched to a gene: 7. The CDR3 reads CASSPTSGRGAYEQYF. In nucleotides, the CDR3 is TGTGCCAGCAGCCCTACTAGCGGGAGAGGGGCCTACGAGCAGTACTTC.

The chain carries TRBV7-9 and TRBJ2-3, with TRBD2 identical over 13 bases. Trimming took 5 bases from V and 4 from J; bases not matched to a gene: 9. The V gene's germline CDR1 is SEHNR and CDR2 FQNEAQ (reference sequence). This CDR3 contains 17 residues. The CDR3: CASSARTSGRLSDTQYF. As DNA, the CDR3 is TGTGCCAGCAGCGCCCGGACTAGCGGGAGATTATCAGATACGCAGTATTTT.

The rearrangement uses TRBV20-1 and TRBJ2-1; no clear D gene. From germline, CDR1 is DFQATT and CDR2 SNEGSKA (reference sequence). V was cut by 3 bases and J by 0 bases, with 9 bases left in between. The CDR3 is 14 amino acids. The CDR3 nucleotides read TGCAGTGCTAGTACGGCTAGCTCCTACAATGAGCAGTTCTTC. Translated: CSASTASSYNEQFF.

The chain carries TRBV3-1 (or the pseudogene TRBV3-2) and TRBJ2-5, with TRBD1 identical over 7 bases. CDR1 LGHDT and CDR2 YNNKEL come from the germline V gene (reference sequence). This CDR3 spans 17 amino acids. The V and J ends lost 0 bases and 0 bases, in that order; junction bases with no gene match: 7. CDR3 DNA sequence: TGTGCCAGCAGCCAAGATATAGGGACAGCGTACCAAGAGACCCAGTACTTC. Protein product: CASSQDIGTAYQETQYF.

V usage is TRBV27 and J usage is TRBJ2-3; D might be TRBD2 (5 bases). The CDR3 covers 11 residues. Germline V gene lookup returns CDR1 MNHEY and CDR2 SMNVEV (reference sequence). The V gene lost 8 bases and the J gene lost 6 bases, with 9 bases spanning the gap. CDR3 sequence reads: CASSTGDTQYF. The CDR3 region has the DNA TGTGCCAGCTCCACGGGGGATACGCAGTATTTT.

The V call is TRBV11-2, the J call TRBJ2-7; TRBD2 might be the D (5 bases). This CDR3 contains 13 residues. The V end lost 3 bases, the J end lost 3 bases, and 9 bases lay between the germline ends. In germline, CDR1 is SGHAT, CDR2 FQNNGV. CDR3 nucleotide sequence: TGTGCCAGCAGCTTCGCCGGGGTCTACGAGCAGTACTTC. Its translation: CASSFAGVYEQYF.

The chain employs TRBV6-1 and TRBJ1-1; the D gene is possibly TRBD1 (5 bases). CDR1 is MNHNS and CDR2 is SASEGT in the germline V gene. This CDR3 has 17 amino acids. The V and J ends lost 2 bases and 1 base respectively, with 17 bases between them. The CDR3 sequence is CASSERQAGVKNTEAFF. The CDR3 region has the DNA TGTGCCAGCAGTGAAAGGCAAGCGGGGGTTAAGAACACTGAAGCTTTCTTT.

This rearrangement joins TRBV6-5 to TRBJ1-4; tentatively, D is TRBD1 (5 bases). This CDR3 region has 14 residues. From germline, CDR1 is MNHEY and CDR2 SVGAGI. The germline V and J ends were trimmed by 5 bases and 3 bases, with 10 bases remaining between them. DNA of the CDR3: TGTGCCAGCAGTCCACAGGCGTCTAATGAAAAACTGTTTTTT. This encodes CASSPQASNEKLFF.